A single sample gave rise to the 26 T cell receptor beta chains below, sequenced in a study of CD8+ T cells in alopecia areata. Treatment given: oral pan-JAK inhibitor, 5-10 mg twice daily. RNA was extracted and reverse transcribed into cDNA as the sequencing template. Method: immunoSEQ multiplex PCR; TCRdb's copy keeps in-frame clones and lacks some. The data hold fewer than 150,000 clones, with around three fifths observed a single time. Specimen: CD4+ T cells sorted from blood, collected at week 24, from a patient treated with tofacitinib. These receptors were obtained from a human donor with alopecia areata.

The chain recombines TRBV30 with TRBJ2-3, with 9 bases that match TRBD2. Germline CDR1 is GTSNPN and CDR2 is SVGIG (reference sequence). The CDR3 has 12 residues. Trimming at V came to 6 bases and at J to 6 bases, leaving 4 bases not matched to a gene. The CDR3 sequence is CACSGGMDTQYF. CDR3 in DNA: TGTGCCTGTAGCGGGGGCATGGATACGCAGTATTTT.

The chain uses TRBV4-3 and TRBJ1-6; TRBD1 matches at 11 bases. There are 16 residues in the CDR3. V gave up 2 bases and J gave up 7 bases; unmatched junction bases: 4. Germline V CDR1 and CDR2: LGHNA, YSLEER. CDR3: CASSQQRDRGNSPLHF. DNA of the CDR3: TGCGCCAGCAGCCAACAGCGGGACAGGGGGAATTCACCCCTCCACTTT.

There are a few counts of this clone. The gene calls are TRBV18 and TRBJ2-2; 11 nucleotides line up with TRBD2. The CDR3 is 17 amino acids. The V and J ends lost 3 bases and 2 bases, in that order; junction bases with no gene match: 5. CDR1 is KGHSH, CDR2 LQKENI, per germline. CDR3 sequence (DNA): TGTGCCAGCTCACCCTCCGGGACTAGCGGTAACACCGGGGAGCTGTTTTTT. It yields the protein CASSPSGTSGNTGELFF. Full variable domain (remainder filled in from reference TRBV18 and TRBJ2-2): NAGVMQNPRHLVRRRGQEARLRCSPMKGHSHVYWYRQLPEEGLKFMVYLQKENIIDESGMPKERFSAEFPKEGPSILRIQQVVRGDSAAYFCASSPSGTSGNTGELFFGEGSRLTVL.

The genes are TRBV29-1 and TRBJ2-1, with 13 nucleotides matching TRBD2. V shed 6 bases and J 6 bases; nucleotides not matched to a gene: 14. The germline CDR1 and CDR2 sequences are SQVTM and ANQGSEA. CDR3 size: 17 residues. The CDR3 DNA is TGCAGCGTCCCAAGACTAGCGGGGGGTGTAGTGCGCAATGAGCAGTTCTTC. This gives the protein CSVPRLAGGVVRNEQFF.

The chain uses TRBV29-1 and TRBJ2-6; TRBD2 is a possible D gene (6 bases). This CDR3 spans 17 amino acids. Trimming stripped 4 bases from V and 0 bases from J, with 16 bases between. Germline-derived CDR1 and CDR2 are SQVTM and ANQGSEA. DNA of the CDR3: TGCAGCGTTGGGGGGGACTTCCTGACCTCTGGGGCCAACGTCCTGACTTTC. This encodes CSVGGDFLTSGANVLTF. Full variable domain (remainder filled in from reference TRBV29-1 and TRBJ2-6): SAVISQKPSRDICQRGTSLTIQCQVDSQVTMMFWYRQQPGQSLTLIATANQGSEATYESGFVIDKFPISRPNLTFSTLTVSNMSPEDSSIYLCSVGGDFLTSGANVLTFGAGSRLTVL.

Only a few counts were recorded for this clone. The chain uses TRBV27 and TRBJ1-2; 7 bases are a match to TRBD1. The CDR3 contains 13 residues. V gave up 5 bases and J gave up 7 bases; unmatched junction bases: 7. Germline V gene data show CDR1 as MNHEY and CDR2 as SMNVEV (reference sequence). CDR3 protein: CASSPQGRVGYTF. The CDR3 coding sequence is TGTGCCAGCAGTCCACAGGGGCGGGTTGGCTACACCTTC.

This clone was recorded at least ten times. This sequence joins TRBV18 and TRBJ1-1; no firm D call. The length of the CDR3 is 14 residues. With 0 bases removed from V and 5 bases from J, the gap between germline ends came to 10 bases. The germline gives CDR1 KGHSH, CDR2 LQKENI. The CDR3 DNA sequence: TGTGCCAGCTCACCACCGGCGGGAAGTACTGAAGCTTTCTTT. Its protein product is CASSPPAGSTEAFF. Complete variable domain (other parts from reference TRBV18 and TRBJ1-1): NAGVMQNPRHLVRRRGQEARLRCSPMKGHSHVYWYRQLPEEGLKFMVYLQKENIIDESGMPKERFSAEFPKEGPSILRIQQVVRGDSAAYFCASSPPAGSTEAFFGQGTRLTVV.

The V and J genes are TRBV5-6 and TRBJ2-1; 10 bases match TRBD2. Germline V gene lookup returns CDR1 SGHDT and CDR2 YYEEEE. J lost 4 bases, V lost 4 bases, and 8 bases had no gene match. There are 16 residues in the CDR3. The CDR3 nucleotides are TGTGCCAGCAGCCCCGCCCTAGCGGGGGTGTACAATGAGCAGTTCTTC. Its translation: CASSPALAGVYNEQFF.

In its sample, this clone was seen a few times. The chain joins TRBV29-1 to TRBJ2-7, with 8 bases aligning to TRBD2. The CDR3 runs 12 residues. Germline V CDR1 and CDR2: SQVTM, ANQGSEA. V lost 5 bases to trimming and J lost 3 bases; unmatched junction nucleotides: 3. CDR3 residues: CSVRLANYEQYF. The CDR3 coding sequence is TGCAGCGTTCGACTAGCGAACTACGAGCAGTACTTC.

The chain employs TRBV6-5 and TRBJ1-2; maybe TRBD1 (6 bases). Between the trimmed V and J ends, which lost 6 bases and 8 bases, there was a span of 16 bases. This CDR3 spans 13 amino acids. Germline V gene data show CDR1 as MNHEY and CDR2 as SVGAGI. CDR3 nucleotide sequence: TGTGCCAGCAGCCCTCAGGGGTATTGGGGCTACACCTTC. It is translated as CASSPQGYWGYTF.

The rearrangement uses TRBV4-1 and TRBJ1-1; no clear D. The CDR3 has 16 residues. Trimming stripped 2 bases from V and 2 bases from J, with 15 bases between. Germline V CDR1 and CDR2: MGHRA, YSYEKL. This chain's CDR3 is CASSQPQTSSNTEAFF. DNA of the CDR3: TGCGCCAGCAGCCAACCCCAGACATCTTCAAACACTGAAGCTTTCTTT.

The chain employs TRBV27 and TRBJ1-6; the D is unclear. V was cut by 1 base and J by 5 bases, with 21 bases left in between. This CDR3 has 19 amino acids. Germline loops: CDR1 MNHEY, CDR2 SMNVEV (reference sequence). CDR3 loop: CASSLYTPRGTSDNSPLHF. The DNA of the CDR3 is TGTGCCAGCAGTTTATATACCCCCCGGGGAACATCAGATAATTCACCCCTCCACTTT.

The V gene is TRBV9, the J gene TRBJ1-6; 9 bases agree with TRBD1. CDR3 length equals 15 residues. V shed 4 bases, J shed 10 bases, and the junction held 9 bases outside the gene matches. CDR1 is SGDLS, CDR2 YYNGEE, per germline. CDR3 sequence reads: CASSPGTGLPSPLHF. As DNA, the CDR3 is TGTGCCAGCAGCCCGGGGACAGGGCTGCCATCACCCCTCCACTTT.

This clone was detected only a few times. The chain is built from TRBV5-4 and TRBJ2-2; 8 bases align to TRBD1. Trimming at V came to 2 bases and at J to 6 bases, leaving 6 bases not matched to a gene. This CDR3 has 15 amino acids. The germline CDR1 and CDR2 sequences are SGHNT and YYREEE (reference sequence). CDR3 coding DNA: TGTGCCAGCAGCTTAGCAGGACAGGGATCCGGGGAGCTGTTTTTT. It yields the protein CASSLAGQGSGELFF.

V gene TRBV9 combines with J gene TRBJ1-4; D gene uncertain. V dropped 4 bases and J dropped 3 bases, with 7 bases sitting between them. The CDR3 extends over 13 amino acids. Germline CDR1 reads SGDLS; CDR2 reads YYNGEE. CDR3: CASSPAANEKLFF. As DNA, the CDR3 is TGTGCCAGCAGCCCCGCGGCTAATGAAAAACTGTTTTTT. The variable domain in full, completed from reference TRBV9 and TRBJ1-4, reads DSGVTQTPKHLITATGQRVTLRCSPRSGDLSVYWYQQSLDQGLQFLIQYYNGEERAKGNILERFSAQQFPDLHSELNLSSLELGDSALYFCASSPAANEKLFFGSGTQLSVL.

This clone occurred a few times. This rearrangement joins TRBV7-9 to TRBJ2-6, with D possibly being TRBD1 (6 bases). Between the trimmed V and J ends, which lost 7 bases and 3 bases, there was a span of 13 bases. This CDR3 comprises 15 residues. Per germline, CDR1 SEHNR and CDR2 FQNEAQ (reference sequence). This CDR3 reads CASNVEGDGANVLTF. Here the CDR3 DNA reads TGTGCCAGCAACGTTGAGGGGGATGGGGCCAACGTCCTGACTTTC. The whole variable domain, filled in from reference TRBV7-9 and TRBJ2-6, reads DTGVSQNPRHKITKRGQNVTFRCDPISEHNRLYWYRQTLGQGPEFLTYFQNEAQLEKSRLLSDRFSAERPKGSFSTLEIQRTEQGDSAMYLCASNVEGDGANVLTFGAGSRLTVL.

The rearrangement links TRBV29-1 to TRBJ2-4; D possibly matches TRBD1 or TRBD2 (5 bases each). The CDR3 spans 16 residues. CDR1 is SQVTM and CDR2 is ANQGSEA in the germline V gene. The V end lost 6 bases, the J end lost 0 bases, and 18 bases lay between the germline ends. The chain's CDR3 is CSVTGRGRVAKNIQYF. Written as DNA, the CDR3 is TGCAGCGTCACCGGACGGGGACGAGTAGCCAAAAACATTCAGTACTTC.

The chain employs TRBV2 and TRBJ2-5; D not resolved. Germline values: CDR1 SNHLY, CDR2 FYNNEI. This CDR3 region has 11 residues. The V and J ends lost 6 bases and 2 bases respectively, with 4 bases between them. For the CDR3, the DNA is TGTGCCAGCAGAGGTCAAGAGACCCAGTACTTC. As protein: CASRGQETQYF.

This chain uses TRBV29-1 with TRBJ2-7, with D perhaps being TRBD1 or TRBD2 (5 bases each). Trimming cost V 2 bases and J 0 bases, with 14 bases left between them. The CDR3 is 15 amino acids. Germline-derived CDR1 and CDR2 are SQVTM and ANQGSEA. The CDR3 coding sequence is TGCAGCGTTGAAAGGCGACAGAGGGGCTCCTACGAGCAGTACTTC. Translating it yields CSVERRQRGSYEQYF.

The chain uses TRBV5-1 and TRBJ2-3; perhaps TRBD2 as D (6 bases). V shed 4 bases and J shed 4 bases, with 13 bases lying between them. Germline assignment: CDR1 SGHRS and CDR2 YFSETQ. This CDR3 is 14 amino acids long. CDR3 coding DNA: TGCGCCAGCAGCCAGGGAGGACCGGCAGATACGCAGTATTTT. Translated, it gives CASSQGGPADTQYF. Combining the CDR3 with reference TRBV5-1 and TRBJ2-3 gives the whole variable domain KAGVTQTPRYLIKTRGQQVTLSCSPISGHRSVSWYQQTPGQGLQFLFEYFSETQRNKGNFPGRFSGRQFSNSRSEMNVSTLELGDSALYLCASSQGGPADTQYFGPGTRLTVL.

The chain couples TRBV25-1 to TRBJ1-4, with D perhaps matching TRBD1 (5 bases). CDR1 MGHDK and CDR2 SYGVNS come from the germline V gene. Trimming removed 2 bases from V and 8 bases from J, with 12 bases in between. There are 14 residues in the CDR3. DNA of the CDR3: TGTGCCAGCAGTGAAGGCTCGGCAGGGGAAAAACTGTTTTTT. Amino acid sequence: CASSEGSAGEKLFF.

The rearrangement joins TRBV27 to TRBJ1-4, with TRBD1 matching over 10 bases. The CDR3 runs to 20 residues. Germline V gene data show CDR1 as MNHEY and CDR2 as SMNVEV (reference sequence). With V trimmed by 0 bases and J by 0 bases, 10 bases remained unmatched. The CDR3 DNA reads TGTGCCAGCAGTTTATCGGGACCCTCCGGGACAGGGGCAACTAATGAAAAACTGTTTTTT. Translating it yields CASSLSGPSGTGATNEKLFF.

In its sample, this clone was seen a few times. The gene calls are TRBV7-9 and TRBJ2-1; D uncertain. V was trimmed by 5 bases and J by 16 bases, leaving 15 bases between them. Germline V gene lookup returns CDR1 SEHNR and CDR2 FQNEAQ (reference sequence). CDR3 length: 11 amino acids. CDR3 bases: TGTGCCAGCAGCGGTCAGAATCGCGGATTCTTC. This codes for CASSGQNRGFF.

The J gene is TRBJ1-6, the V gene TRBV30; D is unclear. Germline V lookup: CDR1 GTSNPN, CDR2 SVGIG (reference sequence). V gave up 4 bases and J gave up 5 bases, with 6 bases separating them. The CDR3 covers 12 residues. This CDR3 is CAWTQNNSPLHF. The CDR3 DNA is TGTGCCTGGACCCAGAATAATTCACCCCTCCACTTT.

The CDR3, as DNA: TGTGCCAGCAGCCGTAGCGGCAGCTCCTACAATGAGCAGTTCTTC. Translated, it gives CASSRSGSSYNEQFF. The chain combines TRBV7-9 with TRBJ2-1; TRBD2 might be the D (6 bases). The CDR3 extends over 15 amino acids. Germline CDR1 SEHNR, CDR2 FQNEAQ (reference sequence). Trimming took off 5 bases at V and 0 bases at J, with 11 bases between the two ends.

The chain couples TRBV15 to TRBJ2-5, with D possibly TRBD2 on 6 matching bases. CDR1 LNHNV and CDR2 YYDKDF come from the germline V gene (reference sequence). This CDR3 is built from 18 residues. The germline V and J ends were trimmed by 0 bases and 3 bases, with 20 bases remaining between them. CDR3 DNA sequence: TGTGCCACCAGCAGAGATTACGAGCGGGTGGGGCGGAAAGAGACCCAGTACTTC. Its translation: CATSRDYERVGRKETQYF.